These T cell receptor beta chains were read from a single sample in a study of breast tumors, draining lymph nodes, adjacent tissues. TCRdb processed the multiplex PCR reads anew with MiXCR; each CDR3 protein has one entry. The repertoire holds around 19,000 distinct CDR3 sequences, with about a third as singletons. Specimen: breast tumor tissue. The receptors derive from a female donor with breast cancer. Some clones in this sample may be carry-over from other donors' samples. Both conserved end residues are part of each CDR3. The D gene is left open where the match is weak. Only part of the rows carry a size: once, few, many, or a class if the clone is expanded.

CDR3: CASSHPRGMHEQYF; DNA: TGTGCCAGCAGTCATCCCAGGGGTATGCACGAGCAGTACTTC; size: -; V: TRBV2; D: -; length: 14; J: TRBJ2-7
CDR3: CASSLSPLGGHLHF; DNA: TGTGCCAGCAGTTTATCGCCCCTTGGGGGACACCTCCACTTT; size: many; V: TRBV27; D: -; length: 14; J: TRBJ1-6
CDR3: CASSYVGGNTGELFF; DNA: TGTGCCAGCAGTTATGTTGGAGGGAACACCGGGGAGCTGTTTTTT; size: many; V: TRBV6-2/TRBV6-3; D: -; length: 15; J: TRBJ2-2
CDR3: CASGIGISGLGHGYPF; DNA: TGTGCCAGTGGTATAGGTATCTCAGGGCTCGGCCATGGCTACCCCTTC; size: -; V: TRBV19; D: -; length: 16; J: TRBJ1-2
CDR3: CASSKLGNGELFF; DNA: TGTGCCAGCAGTAAACTTGGCAACGGGGAGCTGTTTTTT; size: many; V: TRBV6-1; D: -; length: 13; J: TRBJ2-2
CDR3: CASITRTSNQPQHF; DNA: TGTGCCAGCATCACACGTACTAGCAATCAGCCCCAGCATTTT; size: many; V: TRBV2; D: -; length: 14; J: TRBJ1-5
CDR3: CSAQTKGYEQYF; DNA: TGCAGTGCCCAAACGAAGGGGTACGAGCAGTACTTC; size: medium-sized; V: TRBV20-1; D: -; length: 12; J: TRBJ2-7
CDR3: CASRPGQSYGYTF; DNA: TGCGCCAGCAGACCGGGACAGAGCTATGGCTACACCTTC; size: many; V: TRBV5-1; D: TRBD1; length: 13; J: TRBJ1-2
CDR3: CATGDRENSPLHF; DNA: TGTGCCACTGGGGACAGGGAAAATTCACCCCTCCACTTT; size: -; V: TRBV2; D: TRBD1; length: 13; J: TRBJ1-6
CDR3: CASSRDNDYGYTF; DNA: TGTGCCAGCAGCCGGGACAATGACTATGGCTACACCTTC; size: many; V: TRBV12-3/TRBV12-4; D: -; length: 13; J: TRBJ1-2
CDR3: CASTPSAAYEQYF; DNA: TGTGCCAGCACCCCTAGCGCAGCCTACGAGCAGTACTTC; size: many; V: TRBV7-2; D: -; length: 13; J: TRBJ2-7
CDR3: CASSPRGRAEYEQYF; DNA: TGTGCCAGCAGTCCCCGTGGCAGGGCAGAATACGAGCAGTACTTC; size: many; V: TRBV28; D: -; length: 15; J: TRBJ2-7
CDR3: CSARVQGGNEQYF; DNA: TGCAGTGCTAGAGTTCAGGGGGGAAACGAGCAGTACTTC; size: many; V: TRBV20-1; D: -; length: 13; J: TRBJ2-7
CDR3: CASSRTGTSGIVADTQYF; DNA: TGCGCCAGCAGCCGAACCGGGACTAGCGGGATTGTGGCAGATACGCAGTATTTT; size: many; V: TRBV5-1; D: TRBD2; length: 18; J: TRBJ2-3
CDR3: CASSQEEGGYEQYF; DNA: TGCGCCAGCAGTCAAGAGGAAGGTGGGTACGAGCAGTACTTC; size: many; V: TRBV4-1; D: -; length: 14; J: TRBJ2-7
CDR3: CAISRGTGMNIEAFF; DNA: TGTGCCATCAGTAGGGGGACAGGAATGAACATTGAAGCTTTCTTT; size: -; V: TRBV10-3; D: TRBD1; length: 15; J: TRBJ1-1
CDR3: CASSYSDGTGGAEQYF; DNA: TGTGCCAGCAGTTACTCGGACGGGACAGGGGGCGCCGAGCAGTACTTC; size: -; V: TRBV6-6; D: TRBD1; length: 16; J: TRBJ2-7
CDR3: CSAERESTDTQYF; DNA: TGCAGTGCAGAGCGGGAGTCGACAGATACGCAGTATTTT; size: -; V: TRBV20-1; D: TRBD2; length: 13; J: TRBJ2-3
CDR3: CASSLDRRAGQYF; DNA: TGTGCCAGCAGCTTGGACCGACGGGCGGGGCAGTACTTC; size: medium-sized; V: TRBV11-3; D: -; length: 13; J: TRBJ2-7
CDR3: CASSVGLAGNTGELFF; DNA: TGTGCCAGCAGTGTCGGACTAGCGGGGAACACCGGGGAGCTGTTTTTT; size: many; V: TRBV2; D: TRBD2; length: 16; J: TRBJ2-2
CDR3: CSASTSGRRQTQYF; DNA: TGCAGTGCTTCGACTAGCGGGAGGAGGCAGACCCAGTACTTC; size: -; V: TRBV20-1; D: TRBD2; length: 14; J: TRBJ2-5
CDR3: CASSPTTSGSYEQYF; DNA: TGTGCCAGCAGCCCAACCACTAGCGGGAGTTACGAGCAGTACTTC; size: many; V: TRBV11-2; D: TRBD2; length: 15; J: TRBJ2-7
CDR3: CATYTGPYEQYF; DNA: TGTGCCACCTATACGGGACCCTACGAGCAGTACTTC; size: -; V: TRBV24-1; D: -; length: 12; J: TRBJ2-7
CDR3: CASSSGQEAGGYTF; DNA: TGTGCCAGTAGTTCGGGACAGGAGGCGGGTGGCTACACCTTC; size: many; V: TRBV19; D: TRBD1; length: 14; J: TRBJ1-2
CDR3: CAWSVGDTVVEQYF; DNA: TGTGCCTGGAGTGTAGGGGACACGGTCGTCGAGCAGTACTTC; size: once; V: TRBV30; D: -; length: 14; J: TRBJ2-7
CDR3: CSVEGTGSYNEQFF; DNA: TGCAGCGTTGAAGGGACAGGTTCCTACAATGAGCAGTTCTTC; size: many; V: TRBV29-1; D: TRBD1; length: 14; J: TRBJ2-1
CDR3: CASSQDNRGPPDTQYF; DNA: TGCGCCAGCAGCCAAGATAACAGGGGGCCTCCGGATACGCAGTATTTT; size: -; V: TRBV4-3; D: TRBD1; length: 16; J: TRBJ2-3
CDR3: CASSERSGSTDTQYF; DNA: TGTGCCAGCAGTGAAAGGTCCGGGTCCACAGATACGCAGTATTTT; size: many; V: TRBV6-1; D: -; length: 15; J: TRBJ2-3
CDR3: CASSYAQGAFNEQFF; DNA: TGTGCCAGCAGTTACGCACAGGGGGCTTTCAATGAGCAGTTCTTC; size: many; V: TRBV6-5; D: TRBD1; length: 15; J: TRBJ2-1
CDR3: CASSLLGGGVQETQYF; DNA: TGTGCCAGCAGTTTATTAGGGGGGGGAGTTCAGGAGACCCAGTACTTC; size: many; V: TRBV28; D: -; length: 16; J: TRBJ2-5
CDR3: CASSFGGRVADTQYF; DNA: TGTGCCAGCAGTTTTGGCGGGAGGGTCGCAGATACGCAGTATTTT; size: many; V: TRBV12-3/TRBV12-4; D: TRBD2; length: 15; J: TRBJ2-3
CDR3: CASSLLGYNTDTQYF; DNA: TGTGCCAGCAGTTTGCTGGGATACAACACAGATACGCAGTATTTT; size: -; V: TRBV28; D: -; length: 15; J: TRBJ2-3
CDR3: CASSPSGVDNQPQHF; DNA: TGTGCCAGCAGCCCCTCGGGGGTGGACAATCAGCCCCAGCATTTT; size: many; V: TRBV6-2/TRBV6-3; D: -; length: 15; J: TRBJ1-5
CDR3: CASSPRTSGYEQYF; DNA: TGTGCCAGCAGCCCACGGACTAGCGGTTACGAGCAGTACTTC; size: many; V: TRBV6-5; D: TRBD2; length: 14; J: TRBJ2-7
CDR3: CASSPAGQGLTEQYF; DNA: TGTGCCAGCAGCCCCGCCGGACAGGGGCTCACCGAGCAGTACTTC; size: many; V: TRBV11-2; D: TRBD1; length: 15; J: TRBJ2-7
CDR3: CASTRTANSGNQPQHF; DNA: TGTGCCAGCACCAGGACGGCGAATAGCGGCAATCAGCCCCAGCATTTT; size: few; V: TRBV6-1; D: -; length: 16; J: TRBJ1-5
CDR3: CASSPLAGGPTYEQYF; DNA: TGTGCCAGCAGCCCGCTAGCGGGAGGGCCCACCTACGAGCAGTACTTC; size: medium-sized; V: TRBV5-5; D: TRBD2; length: 16; J: TRBJ2-7
CDR3: CASSYAGLARENNEQFF; DNA: TGTGCCAGCAGTTACGCGGGACTAGCGAGAGAGAACAATGAGCAGTTCTTC; size: many; V: TRBV6-5; D: TRBD2; length: 17; J: TRBJ2-1
CDR3: CASSERAGDQPQHF; DNA: TGTGCCAGCAGTGAGAGGGCAGGGGATCAGCCCCAGCATTTT; size: many; V: TRBV2; D: -; length: 14; J: TRBJ1-5
CDR3: CASTSGGARYEQYF; DNA: TGCGCCAGCACCTCGGGAGGGGCGAGGTACGAGCAGTACTTC; size: many; V: TRBV5-1; D: TRBD2; length: 14; J: TRBJ2-7
CDR3: CASSLMGSVARNYGYTF; DNA: TGTGCCAGCAGCTTAATGGGATCGGTGGCCCGTAACTATGGCTACACCTTC; size: many; V: TRBV13; D: -; length: 17; J: TRBJ1-2
CDR3: CASSEAGGNQPQHF; DNA: TGTGCCAGCAGTGAGGCAGGGGGCAATCAGCCCCAGCATTTT; size: -; V: TRBV25-1; D: -; length: 14; J: TRBJ1-5
CDR3: CASSLGTGQETQYF; DNA: TGTGCCAGCAGCTTAGGCACAGGGCAAGAGACCCAGTACTTC; size: -; V: TRBV7-2; D: -; length: 14; J: TRBJ2-5
CDR3: CASSSDRRLQYF; DNA: TGTGCCAGCAGTTCGGACAGGAGGTTGCAGTACTTC; size: many; V: TRBV6-5; D: TRBD1; length: 12; J: TRBJ2-7
CDR3: CASTFLTGLAGEETQYF; DNA: TGTGCCAGCACTTTCCTGACGGGACTAGCGGGAGAAGAGACCCAGTACTTC; size: many; V: TRBV5-6; D: TRBD2; length: 17; J: TRBJ2-5
CDR3: CASSSSGNYEQYF; DNA: TGTGCCAGCAGCTCTAGTGGGAACTACGAGCAGTACTTC; size: -; V: TRBV7-8; D: -; length: 13; J: TRBJ2-7
CDR3: CASSTEGLASYEQYF; DNA: TGTGCCAGCAGTACTGAGGGACTAGCCTCCTACGAGCAGTACTTC; size: many; V: TRBV12-3/TRBV12-4; D: TRBD2; length: 15; J: TRBJ2-7
CDR3: CASSPGTREQFF; DNA: TGTGCCAGCAGTCCCGGGACACGAGAGCAGTTCTTC; size: many; V: TRBV6-4; D: -; length: 12; J: TRBJ2-1
CDR3: CASSLAPTGAHSYGYTF; DNA: TGTGCCAGCAGCTTAGCGCCTACAGGGGCCCACTCCTATGGCTACACCTTC; size: -; V: TRBV11-1; D: TRBD1; length: 17; J: TRBJ1-2
CDR3: CASSYRLAGDLAQYF; DNA: TGTGCCAGCAGTTACCGTCTAGCGGGAGATTTGGCCCAGTACTTC; size: medium-sized; V: TRBV6-5; D: TRBD2; length: 15; J: TRBJ2-5
CDR3: CSASRGMMNTEAFF; DNA: TGCAGTGCTAGCAGGGGTATGATGAACACTGAAGCTTTCTTT; size: few; V: TRBV20-1; D: -; length: 14; J: TRBJ1-1
CDR3: CASRSLRDNYGYTF; DNA: TGTGCCAGCAGATCCCTCAGAGATAACTATGGCTACACCTTC; size: many; V: TRBV6-6; D: -; length: 14; J: TRBJ1-2
CDR3: CASTISNEKLFF; DNA: TGTGCCAGCACGATCAGTAATGAAAAACTGTTTTTT; size: many; V: TRBV2; D: -; length: 12; J: TRBJ1-4
CDR3: CASSEGWSPGLAGPDTQYF; DNA: TGCGCCAGCAGCGAAGGGTGGTCCCCGGGACTAGCGGGACCAGATACGCAGTATTTT; size: many; V: TRBV4-3; D: TRBD2; length: 19; J: TRBJ2-3
CDR3: CASRAGTGNSPLHF; DNA: TGTGCCAGCAGGGCGGGGACAGGAAATTCACCCCTCCACTTT; size: -; V: TRBV12-3/TRBV12-4; D: TRBD1; length: 14; J: TRBJ1-6
CDR3: CASSLQGLGERLGGYTF; DNA: TGTGCCAGCAGTTTACAGGGACTAGGGGAGAGGCTAGGAGGCTACACCTTC; size: once; V: TRBV28; D: -; length: 17; J: TRBJ1-2
CDR3: CASSEAEGATDEQYF; DNA: TGTGCCAGCAGTGAAGCGGAGGGGGCGACGGACGAGCAGTACTTC; size: many; V: TRBV6-1; D: -; length: 15; J: TRBJ2-7
CDR3: CSATGLAGGPANEAYEQYF; DNA: TGCAGTGCCACAGGACTAGCGGGAGGACCCGCGAATGAGGCCTACGAGCAGTACTTC; size: many; V: TRBV20-1; D: TRBD2; length: 19; J: TRBJ2-7
CDR3: CASSCATSGITYEQYF; DNA: TGTGCCAGCAGTTGCGCCACTAGCGGGATTACCTACGAGCAGTACTTC; size: many; V: TRBV6-5; D: TRBD2; length: 16; J: TRBJ2-7
CDR3: CASSALGSSYNEQFF; DNA: TGTGCCAGCAGCGCATTGGGGAGCTCCTACAATGAGCAGTTCTTC; size: -; V: TRBV7-2; D: -; length: 15; J: TRBJ2-1